This T cell receptor beta chain was recorded in a study of vaccination and CD4 T cells after COVID-19. Overall study context: Post-COVID draws followed diagnosis by a median roughly 100 days (range 35 to 161). Stimulation of cells relied on overlapping spike peptides derived from SARS-CoV-2, HCoV-NL63, HCoV-OC43 and HCoV-229E.

The V gene's germline CDR1 is MDHEN and CDR2 SYDVKM. The CDR3 loop spans 13 amino acids. Deletions cut 8 bases from V and 4 bases from J, with 14 bases between. Described treatment: roughly nine-day PBMC culture with coronavirus spike peptide pools or control peptides (ViraFEST assay). Unexposed donor CD4+ T cells predated the COVID-19 pandemic, collected 2011-2018. For ViraFEST, peptide pools expanded antigen-specific T cells, after which the TCRs were sequenced. Sequencing of cultured CD4+ T cell DNA used the Oncomine TCR Beta short-read assay. In this case, cultured CD4+ T cells provided the extracted genomic DNA. TCRdb used MiXCR to reprocess the PCR reads, holding one entry per CDR3 protein. The sample yields 9,000 to 10,000 distinct CDR3 sequences, about 30% seen once. Of note for this clonotype: The antigen is not known.

V gene TRBV28 combines with J gene TRBJ1-2; possible D gene TRBD1, 5 bases. The receptor was isolated from a human donor in good health. Sequenced material: CD4+ T cells from blood, cultured in vitro. CDR3 in amino acids: CASSLGVSYGYTF. The DNA for the CDR3 is TGTGCCAGCTCGCTAGGGGTTTCCTATGGCTACACCTTC.